The 3 T cell receptor beta chains given below trace back to one sample, sequenced in a study of prognosis after radiotherapy for stage I lung cancer. Amplification of the TCR beta CDR3 (from genomic DNA) was done by two-round multiplex PCR. The first round of PCR was done with primers that matched each TRBV and TRBJ gene. One entry per CDR3 protein, called by TCRdb with MiXCR from the multiplex PCR reads. Among tens of thousands of distinct CDR3 sequences, roughly a quarter were seen once, and the ten largest hold around 25%. The material sequenced was PBMCs, taken before or after stereotactic body radiation therapy (not recorded which). The receptors were sampled from a donor over 45 with non-small cell lung cancer.

This clonotype was seen more than once but under ten times. Possible read error: a much larger clone is one base away. The V call is TRBV14, the J call TRBJ1-2, with D possibly TRBD1 on 6 matching bases. The length of the CDR3 is 14 residues. Per germline, CDR1 SGHDN and CDR2 FVKESK. CDR3 region: CASSQLGRGFGYAF. Here the CDR3 DNA reads TGTGCCAGCAGCCAGCTCGGTAGGGGGTTTGGCTACGCCTTC.

In this sample, this clonotype turned up many times. The rearrangement uses TRBV18 and TRBJ2-7, with no clear D. The length of the CDR3 is 13 residues. CDR1 and CDR2 from the germline V gene are KGHSH and LQKENI. Trimming took 2 bases from V and 3 from J, leaving 8 bases between them. CDR3 protein: CASSPTGNYEQYF. The CDR3 DNA reads as TGTGCCAGCTCACCAACGGGTAACTACGAGCAGTACTTC.

Ten or more counts support this clonotype. The chain links TRBV5-1 to TRBJ2-1; 7 nucleotides align to TRBD1. The trim removed 3 bases at V and 4 bases at J, leaving 7 bases unmatched. This CDR3 is 15 amino acids long. The germline V gene has CDR1 SGHRS and CDR2 YFSETQ. The CDR3 here is CASSYRDRKYNEQFF. For the CDR3, the DNA is TGCGCCAGCAGCTACCGGGACAGAAAGTACAATGAGCAGTTCTTC. Full variable domain (missing parts from reference TRBV5-1 and TRBJ2-1): KAGVTQTPRYLIKTRGQQVTLSCSPISGHRSVSWYQQTPGQGLQFLFEYFSETQRNKGNFPGRFSGRQFSNSRSEMNVSTLELGDSALYLCASSYRDRKYNEQFFGPGTRLTVL.